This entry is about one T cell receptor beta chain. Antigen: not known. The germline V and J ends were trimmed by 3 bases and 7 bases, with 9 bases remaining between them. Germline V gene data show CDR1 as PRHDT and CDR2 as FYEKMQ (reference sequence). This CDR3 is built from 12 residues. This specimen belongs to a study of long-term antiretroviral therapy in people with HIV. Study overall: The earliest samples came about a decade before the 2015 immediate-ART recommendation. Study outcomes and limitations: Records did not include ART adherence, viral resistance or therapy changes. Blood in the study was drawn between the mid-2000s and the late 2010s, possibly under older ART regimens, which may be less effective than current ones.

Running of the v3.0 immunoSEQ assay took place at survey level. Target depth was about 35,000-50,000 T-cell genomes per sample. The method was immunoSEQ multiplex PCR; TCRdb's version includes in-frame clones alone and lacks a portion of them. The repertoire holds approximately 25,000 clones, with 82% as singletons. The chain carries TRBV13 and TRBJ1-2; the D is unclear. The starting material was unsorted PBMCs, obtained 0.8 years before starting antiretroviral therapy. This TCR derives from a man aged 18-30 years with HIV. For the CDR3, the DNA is TGTGCCAGCAGCTTTGGGTATTCTGGCTACACCTTC. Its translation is CASSFGYSGYTF.